A single sample is the source of the 29 T cell receptor beta chains below, sequenced in a study of cytomegalovirus exposure and HLA in healthy donors. Data came from immunoSEQ multiplex PCR; TCRdb stores just in-frame clones and leaves some out. The sample carries about 82,000 clones, 85% to 95% recorded once. The material sequenced was PBMCs. The source of these receptors is a man younger than 30 in good health and CMV-seronegative.

V gene TRBV29-1 combines with J gene TRBJ2-1; D possibly corresponds to TRBD2 (6 bases). The CDR3 loop spans 10 amino acids. From germline, CDR1 is SQVTM and CDR2 ANQGSEA. With 4 bases removed from V and 8 bases from J, the gap between germline ends came to 6 bases. In DNA form, the CDR3 reads TGCAGCGTTGGGGGGGATGAGCAGTTCTTC. It encodes CSVGGDEQFF.

This chain connects TRBV28 to TRBJ2-3; possible D gene TRBD1, 6 bases. The CDR3 covers 14 residues. Germline-derived CDR1 and CDR2 are MDHEN and SYDVKM. V dropped 8 bases and J dropped 0 bases, with 12 bases sitting between them. CDR3 sequence reads: CASRRGGSTDTQYF. The CDR3 nucleotides are TGTGCCAGCCGCCGAGGGGGAAGCACAGATACGCAGTATTTT.

The V call is TRBV25-1, the J call TRBJ1-3, with no clear D. V lost 5 bases, J lost 4 bases, and 12 bases lay in between. Germline V gene lookup returns CDR1 MGHDK and CDR2 SYGVNS. The CDR3 loop spans 14 amino acids. The CDR3 region has the DNA TGTGCCAGCAGTTATGGACTTACCGGAAACACCATATATTTT. It translates to CASSYGLTGNTIYF. Together with reference TRBV25-1 and TRBJ1-3, the CDR3 gives the full variable domain: EADIYQTPRYLVIGTGKKITLECSQTMGHDKMYWYQQDPGMELHLIHYSYGVNSTEKGDLSSESTVSRIRTEHFPLTLESARPSHTSQYLCASSYGLTGNTIYFGEGSWLTVV.

The rearrangement uses TRBV7-6 and TRBJ1-6; D unclear. Between the trimmed V and J ends, which lost 1 base and 4 bases, there was a span of 5 bases. The CDR3 length is 14 residues. Germline-derived CDR1 and CDR2 are SGHVS and FNYEAQ. Written as DNA, the CDR3 is TGTGCCAGCAGCTTAGTACAGTATAATTCACCCCTCCACTTT. Its translation is CASSLVQYNSPLHF.

This chain connects TRBV19 to TRBJ2-3; D perhaps matches TRBD2 (6 bases). The CDR3 is made up of 13 amino acids. The germline gives CDR1 LNHDA, CDR2 SQIVND (reference sequence). The V gene lost 7 bases and the J gene lost 3 bases, with 11 bases spanning the gap. CDR3 protein: CASTRRGTDTQYF. The CDR3 DNA is TGTGCCAGTACACGTCGGGGGACAGATACGCAGTATTTT. The variable domain in full, with the rest retrieved from reference TRBV19 and TRBJ2-3, is DGGITQSPKYLFRKEGQNVTLSCEQNLNHDAMYWYRQDPGQGLRLIYYSQIVNDFQKGDIAEGYSVSREKKESFPLTVTSAQKNPTAFYLCASTRRGTDTQYFGPGTRLTVL.

CDR3 sequence (DNA): TGCGCCAGCAGCTTGGGGGCCACCACAGATACGCAGTATTTT. Translation gives CASSLGATTDTQYF. The chain joins TRBV5-1 to TRBJ2-3; D call uncertain. Germline V CDR1 and CDR2: SGHRS, YFSETQ. The CDR3 has 14 residues. The V gene lost 0 bases and the J gene lost 2 bases, with 7 bases spanning the gap.

This sequence joins TRBV18 and TRBJ2-7; TRBD2 aligns across 10 bases. V was pared by 4 bases and J by 3 bases, with 9 bases of the junction left unmatched. The CDR3 runs 16 residues. Germline lookup yields CDR1 KGHSH and CDR2 LQKENI. CDR3 nucleotides: TGTGCCAGCTCACGACAATCTGGACTAGCGGTCTACGAGCAGTACTTC. Its translation: CASSRQSGLAVYEQYF.

The chain combines TRBV27 with TRBJ1-2; 9 nucleotides agree with TRBD1. The germline CDR1 and CDR2 sequences are MNHEY and SMNVEV (reference sequence). J was trimmed by 3 bases and V by 5 bases; bases with no gene match: 7. This CDR3 is built from 15 residues. The CDR3 reads CASSPTRDRDYGYTF. CDR3 nucleotides: TGTGCCAGCAGTCCGACCAGGGACAGGGACTATGGCTACACCTTC.

To note about this clone: The junction departs from the called germline gene at one end, perhaps through a read error. The gene calls are TRBV6-5 and TRBJ2-7, with 9 bases that match TRBD2. The germline gives CDR1 MNHEY, CDR2 SVGAGI. The CDR3 runs to 15 residues. The CDR3 bases are TGTGTCAGCAGTTACAGGGTAGCGGGAGTAGGCGAGCAGTACTTC. Translated: CVSSYRVAGVGEQYF.

The chain has TRBV11-3 and TRBJ1-4; TRBD1 might be the D (5 bases). Germline CDR1 reads SGHNT; CDR2 reads YENEEA. The CDR3 spans 14 residues. Deletions cut 5 bases from V and 4 bases from J, with 11 bases between. As DNA, the CDR3 is TGTGCCAGCAGCCCCGGGCAGGGTAATGAAAAACTGTTTTTT. This translates into CASSPGQGNEKLFF.

The chain couples TRBV5-4 to TRBJ1-2, with 7 bases identical to TRBD1. The CDR3 contains 13 residues. V shed 4 bases and J 2 bases; nucleotides not matched to a gene: 2. Germline V CDR1 and CDR2: SGHNT, YYREEE (reference sequence). CDR3 amino acids: CASSPDRNYGYTF. The CDR3 DNA reads TGTGCCAGCAGCCCGGACAGGAACTATGGCTACACCTTC. Variable domain in full (rest from reference TRBV5-4 and TRBJ1-2): ETGVTQSPTHLIKTRGQQVTLRCSSQSGHNTVSWYQQALGQGPQFIFQYYREEENGRGNFPPRFSGLQFPNYSSELNVNALELDDSALYLCASSPDRNYGYTFGSGTRLTVV.

For this clone: Mismatch with germline at one junction end may stem from a read error. The chain combines TRBV7-7 with TRBJ1-1, with D uncertain. Germline loops: CDR1 SSHAT, CDR2 FNYEAQ (reference sequence). The CDR3 extends over 13 amino acids. CDR3 nucleotide sequence: TGTGCTAGCAGCTTATTCGGGTTGGCTGAAGCTTTCTTT. This codes for CASSLFGLAEAFF.

The gene calls are TRBV7-8 and TRBJ1-1; D is uncertain. V gave up 1 base and J gave up 2 bases, with 5 bases separating them. Germline-derived CDR1 and CDR2 are SGHVS and FQNEAQ. The CDR3 runs 13 residues. In nucleotides, the CDR3 is TGTGCCAGCAGCTTAGATACAAACACTGAAGCTTTCTTT. It codes for CASSLDTNTEAFF.

The rearrangement joins TRBV19 to TRBJ1-2; TRBD1 aligns across 7 bases. CDR1 is LNHDA and CDR2 is SQIVND in the germline V gene (reference sequence). V gave up 7 bases and J gave up 8 bases; unmatched junction bases: 13. The CDR3 loop spans 14 amino acids. CDR3 sequence reads: CASTSTGLTGGYTF. In DNA, the CDR3 is TGTGCCAGTACCTCGACAGGGCTCACGGGGGGCTACACCTTC.

The V and J genes are TRBV19 and TRBJ1-1; the D is unclear. Trimming stripped 4 bases from V and 7 bases from J, with 10 bases between. Germline V gene sequence: CDR1 LNHDA, CDR2 SQIVND (reference sequence). The CDR3 covers 12 residues. The CDR3 spells CASSTDYLEAFF. The CDR3 bases are TGTGCCAGTAGTACAGACTACCTTGAAGCTTTCTTT.

The chain combines TRBV6-5 with TRBJ1-1; D gene uncertain. V was shortened by 2 bases and J by 1 base, with 11 bases between the two germline ends. The CDR3 extends over 15 amino acids. From germline, CDR1 is MNHEY and CDR2 SVGAGI. The CDR3 coding sequence is TGTGCCAGCAGTTACGATTCGGGTAGGAACACTGAAGCTTTCTTT. Translation: CASSYDSGRNTEAFF.

J is TRBJ1-5 and V is TRBV29-1, with TRBD1 as a possible D gene (6 bases). V was clipped by 5 bases and J by 3 bases, with 14 bases between them. This CDR3 is built from 14 residues. CDR1 SQVTM and CDR2 ANQGSEA come from the germline V gene. CDR3: CSVSIAGVNQPQHF. Written as DNA, the CDR3 is TGCAGCGTTTCAATTGCAGGGGTCAATCAGCCCCAGCATTTT.

The V gene is TRBV5-1, the J gene TRBJ2-1, with 9 bases lining up with TRBD1. This CDR3 comprises 16 residues. V dropped 1 base and J dropped 3; count of bases not matched to a gene: 5. CDR1 is SGHRS and CDR2 is YFSETQ in the germline V gene. CDR3: CASSLTPGQGYNEQFF. The CDR3 DNA reads TGCGCCAGCAGCTTGACGCCGGGACAGGGCTACAATGAGCAGTTCTTC.

The chain combines TRBV6-6 with TRBJ1-1; D not certain. Germline loops: CDR1 MNHNY, CDR2 SVGAGI (reference sequence). Trimming took 7 bases from V and 6 from J, leaving 15 bases between them. The CDR3 is made up of 13 amino acids. The CDR3 region is CASISLSLAEAFF. The CDR3 nucleotides read TGTGCCAGCATCAGTCTGTCCCTCGCTGAAGCTTTCTTT.

Only one count was recorded for this clone. The chain uses TRBV28 and TRBJ1-2; 9 bases map to TRBD1. V shed 6 bases and J 6 bases; nucleotides not matched to a gene: 11. This CDR3 contains 15 residues. The germline CDR1 and CDR2 sequences are MDHEN and SYDVKM. CDR3 in amino acids: CASSLKLDRGNGYTF. Here the CDR3 DNA reads TGTGCCAGCAGCCTCAAATTGGACAGGGGCAATGGCTACACCTTC.

The rearrangement links TRBV7-9 to TRBJ1-2; 7 bases fit TRBD1. The junction had 0 bases not matched to a gene; V was cut back by 0 bases and J by 2 bases. Germline lookup yields CDR1 SEHNR and CDR2 FQNEAQ (reference sequence). The CDR3 has 14 residues. The CDR3 here is CASSLARGNYGYTF. CDR3 nucleotide sequence: TGTGCCAGCAGCTTAGCCAGGGGGAACTATGGCTACACCTTC.

The table lists this clone with a count of one. The chain uses TRBV28 and TRBJ1-1; D not resolved. Germline V gene lookup returns CDR1 MDHEN and CDR2 SYDVKM. V gave up 1 base and J gave up 4 bases, with 7 bases separating them. CDR3 length: 13 amino acids. This chain's CDR3 is CASSLSGSTEAFF. The CDR3, as DNA: TGTGCCAGCAGTTTATCCGGGAGCACTGAAGCTTTCTTT.

The CDR3 loop is CASSDREDEKLFF. In DNA, the CDR3 is TGTGCCAGCAGTGACAGGGAGGATGAAAAACTGTTTTTT. This chain uses TRBV27 with TRBJ1-4; the match to TRBD1 covers 7 bases. CDR3 size: 13 residues. Germline V gene sequence: CDR1 MNHEY, CDR2 SMNVEV (reference sequence). Trimming removed 5 bases from V and 6 bases from J; junction bases left unmatched: 3.

A single count supports this clone. As DNA, the CDR3 is TGCGCCAGCAGCCAACTCAGGACAGGGCCCAGCAATCAGCCCCAGCATTTT. Protein: CASSQLRTGPSNQPQHF. The rearrangement links TRBV4-1 to TRBJ1-5; 8 nucleotides match TRBD1. Germline V lookup: CDR1 MGHRA, CDR2 YSYEKL. This CDR3 has 17 amino acids. V lost 2 bases and J lost 1; bases outside the gene matches: 7.

The rearrangement uses TRBV27 and TRBJ1-1, with a possible D match to TRBD1 (6 bases). The CDR3 has 14 amino acids. CDR1 is MNHEY, CDR2 SMNVEV, per germline (reference sequence). Trimming shortened V by 3 bases and J by 2 bases, and 10 bases separated the two germline ends. CDR3 protein: CASSFTGINTEAFF. The CDR3 nucleotides are TGTGCCAGCAGTTTCACAGGGATTAACACTGAAGCTTTCTTT.

This chain joins TRBV9 and TRBJ2-7; 10 bases map to TRBD2. Germline loops: CDR1 SGDLS, CDR2 YYNGEE. V dropped 4 bases and J dropped 3; count of bases not matched to a gene: 7. This CDR3 has 15 residues. CDR3 nucleotides: TGTGCCAGCAGCCCCTACTGGACTAGCGGCTACGAGCAGTACTTC. This gives the protein CASSPYWTSGYEQYF.

The chain recombines TRBV4-1 with TRBJ1-3, with 7 bases that match TRBD1. V trimming: 3 bases; J trimming: 0 bases; junction bases outside the gene matches: 5. The CDR3 runs to 16 residues. Germline CDR1 MGHRA, CDR2 YSYEKL. DNA for the CDR3: TGCGCCAGCAGCCATGCTCGGACAGGCTCTGGAAACACCATATATTTT. Translated, it gives CASSHARTGSGNTIYF.

The V gene is TRBV9, the J gene TRBJ2-1; D gene unclear. Trimming stripped 3 bases from V and 0 bases from J, with 16 bases between. This CDR3 is 17 amino acids long. Germline V gene data show CDR1 as SGDLS and CDR2 as YYNGEE. CDR3 sequence reads: CASSALSLPSSYNEQFF. CDR3 nucleotides: TGTGCCAGCAGCGCCTTATCTCTTCCCAGCTCCTACAATGAGCAGTTCTTC.

The rearrangement joins TRBV5-1 to TRBJ2-5; a weak D match, TRBD1 (7 bases). The CDR3 is 15 residues long. Between the trimmed V and J ends, which lost 4 bases and 2 bases, there was a span of 15 bases. From germline, CDR1 is SGHRS and CDR2 YFSETQ. DNA for the CDR3: TGCGCCAGCAGCGGATACAGGGGAGGACAAGAGACCCAGTACTTC. It codes for CASSGYRGGQETQYF.